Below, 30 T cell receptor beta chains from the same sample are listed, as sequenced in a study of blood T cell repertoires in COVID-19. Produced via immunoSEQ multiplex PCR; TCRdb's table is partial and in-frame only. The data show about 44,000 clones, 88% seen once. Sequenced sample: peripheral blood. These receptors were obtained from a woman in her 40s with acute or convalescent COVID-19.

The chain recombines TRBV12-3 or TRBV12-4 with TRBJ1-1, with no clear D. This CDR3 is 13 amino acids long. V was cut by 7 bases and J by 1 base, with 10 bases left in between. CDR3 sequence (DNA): TGTGCCAGCACCACATCAGGGAACACTGAAGCTTTCTTT. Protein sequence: CASTTSGNTEAFF.

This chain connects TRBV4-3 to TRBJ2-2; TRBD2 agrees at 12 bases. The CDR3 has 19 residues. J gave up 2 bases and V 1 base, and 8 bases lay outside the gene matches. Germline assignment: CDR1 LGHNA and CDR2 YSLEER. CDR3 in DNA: TGCGCCAGCAGCCAAGGGGGAACTAGCGGGGGGCTCAACACCGGGGAGCTGTTTTTT. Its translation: CASSQGGTSGGLNTGELFF.

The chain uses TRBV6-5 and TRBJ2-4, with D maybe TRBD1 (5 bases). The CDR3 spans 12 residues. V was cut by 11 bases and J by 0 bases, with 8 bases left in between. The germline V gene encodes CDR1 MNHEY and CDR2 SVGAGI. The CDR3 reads CARQGAKNIQYF. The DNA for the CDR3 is TGTGCCCGCCAGGGAGCCAAAAACATTCAGTACTTC.

DNA of the CDR3: TGCGCCAGCAGCCAGGATCTAGCGGGGGGGCTAGTCATTCAGTACTTC. Translation gives CASSQDLAGGLVIQYF. The chain joins TRBV4-3 to TRBJ2-4; 12 bases are a match to TRBD2. Germline values: CDR1 LGHNA, CDR2 YSLEER. With V trimmed by 3 bases and J by 9 bases, 9 bases remained unmatched. This CDR3 contains 16 residues.

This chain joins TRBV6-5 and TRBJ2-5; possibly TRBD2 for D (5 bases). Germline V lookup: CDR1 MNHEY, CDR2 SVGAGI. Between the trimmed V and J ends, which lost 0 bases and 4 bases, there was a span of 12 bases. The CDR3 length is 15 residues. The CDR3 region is CASSYSGLAGETQYF. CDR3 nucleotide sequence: TGTGCCAGCAGTTACTCGGGCCTAGCCGGAGAGACCCAGTACTTC.

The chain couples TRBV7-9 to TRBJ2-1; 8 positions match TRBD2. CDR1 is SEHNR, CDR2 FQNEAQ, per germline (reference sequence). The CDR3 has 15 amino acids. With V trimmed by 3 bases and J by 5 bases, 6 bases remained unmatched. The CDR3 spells CASSFTQRENNEQFF. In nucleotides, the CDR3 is TGTGCCAGCAGCTTCACTCAGCGGGAGAACAATGAGCAGTTCTTC.

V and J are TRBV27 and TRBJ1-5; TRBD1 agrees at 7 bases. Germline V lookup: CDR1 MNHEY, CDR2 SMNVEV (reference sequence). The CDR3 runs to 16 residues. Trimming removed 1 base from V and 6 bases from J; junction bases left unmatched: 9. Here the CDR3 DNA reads TGTGCCAGCAGTTTATTATCAGGGGGAGCAGGTCAGCCCCAGCATTTT. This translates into CASSLLSGGAGQPQHF.

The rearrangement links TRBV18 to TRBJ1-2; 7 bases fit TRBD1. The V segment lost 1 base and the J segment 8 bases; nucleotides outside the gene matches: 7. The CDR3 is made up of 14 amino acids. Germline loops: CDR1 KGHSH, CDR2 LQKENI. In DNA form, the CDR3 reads TGTGCCAGCTCACCACAAACGGGACAGTACGGCTACACCTTC. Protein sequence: CASSPQTGQYGYTF.

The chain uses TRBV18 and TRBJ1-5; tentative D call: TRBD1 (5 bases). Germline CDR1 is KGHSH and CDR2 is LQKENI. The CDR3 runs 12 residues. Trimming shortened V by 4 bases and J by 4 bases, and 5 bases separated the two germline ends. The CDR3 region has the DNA TGTGCCAGCTCACAGGGGAATCAGCCCCAGCATTTT. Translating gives CASSQGNQPQHF.

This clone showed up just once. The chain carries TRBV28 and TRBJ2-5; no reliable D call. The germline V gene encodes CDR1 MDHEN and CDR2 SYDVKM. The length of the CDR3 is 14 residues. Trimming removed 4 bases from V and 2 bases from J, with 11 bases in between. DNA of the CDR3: TGTGCCAGCAGTTCCCCGGGTAGGCAAGAGACCCAGTACTTC. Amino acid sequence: CASSSPGRQETQYF.

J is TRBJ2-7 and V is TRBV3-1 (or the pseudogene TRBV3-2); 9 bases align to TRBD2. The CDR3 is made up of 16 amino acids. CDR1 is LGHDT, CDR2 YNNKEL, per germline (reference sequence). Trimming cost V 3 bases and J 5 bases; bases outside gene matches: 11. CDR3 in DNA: TGTGCCAGCAGCCAGGGTAGCGGGAGAGCTTTTCACGAGCAGTACTTC. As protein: CASSQGSGRAFHEQYF.

The CDR3 sequence: CASTHAIGGSGTDTQYF. CDR3 in DNA: TGTGCCAGCACCCACGCGATTGGGGGGTCTGGCACAGATACGCAGTATTTT. This chain joins TRBV7-9 and TRBJ2-3, with D possibly being TRBD2 (6 bases). The length of the CDR3 is 17 residues. V lost 7 bases and J lost 1, with 21 bases in between. Germline V gives CDR1 SEHNR, CDR2 FQNEAQ (reference sequence).

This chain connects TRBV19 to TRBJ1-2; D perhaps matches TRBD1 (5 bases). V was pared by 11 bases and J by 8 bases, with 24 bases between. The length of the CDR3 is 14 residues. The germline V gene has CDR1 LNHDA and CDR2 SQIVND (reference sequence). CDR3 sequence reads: CASKGGGGAGGYTF. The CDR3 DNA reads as TGTGCCTCAAAGGGTGGAGGAGGGGCAGGCGGCTACACCTTC.

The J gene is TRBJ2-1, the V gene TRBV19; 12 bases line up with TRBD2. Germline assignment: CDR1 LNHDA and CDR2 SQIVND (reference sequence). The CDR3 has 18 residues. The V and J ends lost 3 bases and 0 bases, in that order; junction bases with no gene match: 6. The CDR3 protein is CASSIGLAGPLSYNEQFF. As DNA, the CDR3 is TGTGCCAGTAGTATTGGACTAGCGGGACCGCTCTCCTACAATGAGCAGTTCTTC. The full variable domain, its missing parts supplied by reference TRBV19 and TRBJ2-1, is DGGITQSPKYLFRKEGQNVTLSCEQNLNHDAMYWYRQDPGQGLRLIYYSQIVNDFQKGDIAEGYSVSREKKESFPLTVTSAQKNPTAFYLCASSIGLAGPLSYNEQFFGPGTRLTVL.

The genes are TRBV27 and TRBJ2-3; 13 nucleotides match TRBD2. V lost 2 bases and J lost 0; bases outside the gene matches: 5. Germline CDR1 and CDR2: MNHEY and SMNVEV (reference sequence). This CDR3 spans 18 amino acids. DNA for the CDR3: TGTGCCAGCAGTTTACCCACACTAGCGGGAGGGAGCACAGATACGCAGTATTTT. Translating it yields CASSLPTLAGGSTDTQYF.

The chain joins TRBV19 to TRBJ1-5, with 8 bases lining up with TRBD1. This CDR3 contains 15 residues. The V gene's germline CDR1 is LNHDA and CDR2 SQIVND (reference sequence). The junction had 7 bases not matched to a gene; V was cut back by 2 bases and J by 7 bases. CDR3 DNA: TGTGCCAGTAGTATATTCCCAGGGGGCCGGCAGCCCCAGCATTTT. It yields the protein CASSIFPGGRQPQHF. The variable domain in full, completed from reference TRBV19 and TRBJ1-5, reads DGGITQSPKYLFRKEGQNVTLSCEQNLNHDAMYWYRQDPGQGLRLIYYSQIVNDFQKGDIAEGYSVSREKKESFPLTVTSAQKNPTAFYLCASSIFPGGRQPQHFGDGTRLSIL.

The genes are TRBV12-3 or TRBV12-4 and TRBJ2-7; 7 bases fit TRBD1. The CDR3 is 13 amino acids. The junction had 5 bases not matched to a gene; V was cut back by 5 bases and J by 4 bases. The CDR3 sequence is CASSHGRGYEQYF. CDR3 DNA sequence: TGTGCCAGCAGTCACGGCAGGGGGTACGAGCAGTACTTC.

CDR3 residues: CASSPPGQRNTEAFF. In nucleotides, the CDR3 is TGTGCCAGTAGTCCGCCGGGACAGAGGAACACTGAAGCTTTCTTT. The V call is TRBV19, the J call TRBJ1-1, with 7 positions matching TRBD1. This CDR3 is 15 amino acids long. Trimming took 5 bases from V and 1 from J; bases not matched to a gene: 7. Looked up from germline, CDR1 is LNHDA and CDR2 is SQIVND (reference sequence).

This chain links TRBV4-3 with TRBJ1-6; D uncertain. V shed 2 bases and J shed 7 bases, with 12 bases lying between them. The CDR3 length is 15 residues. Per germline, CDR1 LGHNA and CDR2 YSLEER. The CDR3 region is CASSQTAPGNSPLHF. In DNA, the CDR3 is TGCGCCAGCAGCCAAACCGCGCCGGGGAATTCACCCCTCCACTTT.

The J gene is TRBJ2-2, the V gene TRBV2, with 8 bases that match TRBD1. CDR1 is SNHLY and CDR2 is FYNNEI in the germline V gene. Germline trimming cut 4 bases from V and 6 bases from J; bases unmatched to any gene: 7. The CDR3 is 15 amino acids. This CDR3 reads CASSVDRVDAGELFF. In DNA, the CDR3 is TGTGCCAGCAGTGTGGACAGGGTAGACGCCGGGGAGCTGTTTTTT. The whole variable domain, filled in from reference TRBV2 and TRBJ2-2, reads EPEVTQTPSHQVTQMGQEVILRCVPISNHLYFYWYRQILGQKVEFLVSFYNNEISEKSEIFDDQFSVERPDGSNFTLKIRSTKLEDSAMYFCASSVDRVDAGELFFGEGSRLTVL.

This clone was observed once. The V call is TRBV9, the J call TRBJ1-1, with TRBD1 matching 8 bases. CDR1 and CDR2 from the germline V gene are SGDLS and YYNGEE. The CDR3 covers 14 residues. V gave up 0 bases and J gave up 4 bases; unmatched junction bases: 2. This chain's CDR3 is CASSVGQGITEAFF. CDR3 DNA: TGTGCCAGCAGCGTAGGACAGGGGATCACTGAAGCTTTCTTT.

The CDR3 DNA reads TGTGCCAGCAGCGCAACGGGACTAGCGGGCTACAATGAGCAGTTCTTC. It is translated as CASSATGLAGYNEQFF. The chain employs TRBV11-3 and TRBJ2-1; TRBD2 agrees at 12 bases. CDR3 length: 16 residues. The germline gives CDR1 SGHNT, CDR2 YENEEA. V was pared by 5 bases and J by 3 bases, with 5 bases of the junction left unmatched.

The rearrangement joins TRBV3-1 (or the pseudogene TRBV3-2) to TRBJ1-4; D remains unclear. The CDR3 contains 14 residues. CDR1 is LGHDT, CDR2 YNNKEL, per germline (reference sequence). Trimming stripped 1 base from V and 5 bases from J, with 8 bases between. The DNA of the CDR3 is TGTGCCAGCAGCCAAGTGGCAGGCAATGAAAAACTGTTTTTT. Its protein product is CASSQVAGNEKLFF.

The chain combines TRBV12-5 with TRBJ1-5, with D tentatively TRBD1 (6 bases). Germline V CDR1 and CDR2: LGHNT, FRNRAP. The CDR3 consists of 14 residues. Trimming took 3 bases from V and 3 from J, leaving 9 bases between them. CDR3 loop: CASGLGTSNQPQHF. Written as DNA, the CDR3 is TGTGCTAGTGGTTTAGGGACATCCAATCAGCCCCAGCATTTT.

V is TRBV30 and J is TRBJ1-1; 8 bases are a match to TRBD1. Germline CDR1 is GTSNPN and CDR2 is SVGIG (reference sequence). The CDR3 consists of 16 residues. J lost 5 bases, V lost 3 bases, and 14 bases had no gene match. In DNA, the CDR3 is TGTGCCTGGAGAATACGGACAGGGATACCGGGGACTGAAGCTTTCTTT. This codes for CAWRIRTGIPGTEAFF.

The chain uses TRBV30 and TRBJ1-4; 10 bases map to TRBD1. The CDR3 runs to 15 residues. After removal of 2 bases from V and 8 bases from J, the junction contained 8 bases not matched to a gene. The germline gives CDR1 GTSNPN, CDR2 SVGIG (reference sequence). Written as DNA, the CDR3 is TGTGCCTGGAGTCTTAGACAGGGGGCCAGGGAAAAACTGTTTTTT. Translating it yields CAWSLRQGAREKLFF.

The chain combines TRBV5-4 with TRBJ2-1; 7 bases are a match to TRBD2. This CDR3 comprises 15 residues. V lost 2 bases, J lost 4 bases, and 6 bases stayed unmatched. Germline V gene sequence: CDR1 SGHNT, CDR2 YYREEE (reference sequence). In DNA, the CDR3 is TGTGCCAGCAGCTTACAAGCGGGAACGTACAATGAGCAGTTCTTC. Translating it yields CASSLQAGTYNEQFF. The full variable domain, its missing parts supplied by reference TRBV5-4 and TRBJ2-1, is ETGVTQSPTHLIKTRGQQVTLRCSSQSGHNTVSWYQQALGQGPQFIFQYYREEENGRGNFPPRFSGLQFPNYSSELNVNALELDDSALYLCASSLQAGTYNEQFFGPGTRLTVL.

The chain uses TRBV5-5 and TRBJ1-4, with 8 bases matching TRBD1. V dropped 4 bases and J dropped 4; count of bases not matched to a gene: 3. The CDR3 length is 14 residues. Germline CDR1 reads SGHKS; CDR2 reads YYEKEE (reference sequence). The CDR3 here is CASSPTGVNEKLFF. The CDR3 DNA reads TGTGCCAGCAGCCCGACAGGGGTTAATGAAAAACTGTTTTTT.

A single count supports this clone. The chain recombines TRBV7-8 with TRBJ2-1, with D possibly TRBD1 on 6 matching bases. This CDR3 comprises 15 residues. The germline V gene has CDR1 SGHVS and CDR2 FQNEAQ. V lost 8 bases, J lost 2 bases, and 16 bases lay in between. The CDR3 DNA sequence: TGTGCCAGCCACCCTGGGGGACATCCCTACAATGAGCAGTTCTTC. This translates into CASHPGGHPYNEQFF.

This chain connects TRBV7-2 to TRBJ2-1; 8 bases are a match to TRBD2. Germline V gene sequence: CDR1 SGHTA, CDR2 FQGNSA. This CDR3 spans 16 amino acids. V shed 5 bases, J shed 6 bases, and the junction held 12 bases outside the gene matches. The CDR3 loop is CASSPSRVAGPNEQFF. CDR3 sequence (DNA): TGTGCCAGCAGCCCCTCACGGGTAGCGGGGCCCAATGAGCAGTTCTTC.